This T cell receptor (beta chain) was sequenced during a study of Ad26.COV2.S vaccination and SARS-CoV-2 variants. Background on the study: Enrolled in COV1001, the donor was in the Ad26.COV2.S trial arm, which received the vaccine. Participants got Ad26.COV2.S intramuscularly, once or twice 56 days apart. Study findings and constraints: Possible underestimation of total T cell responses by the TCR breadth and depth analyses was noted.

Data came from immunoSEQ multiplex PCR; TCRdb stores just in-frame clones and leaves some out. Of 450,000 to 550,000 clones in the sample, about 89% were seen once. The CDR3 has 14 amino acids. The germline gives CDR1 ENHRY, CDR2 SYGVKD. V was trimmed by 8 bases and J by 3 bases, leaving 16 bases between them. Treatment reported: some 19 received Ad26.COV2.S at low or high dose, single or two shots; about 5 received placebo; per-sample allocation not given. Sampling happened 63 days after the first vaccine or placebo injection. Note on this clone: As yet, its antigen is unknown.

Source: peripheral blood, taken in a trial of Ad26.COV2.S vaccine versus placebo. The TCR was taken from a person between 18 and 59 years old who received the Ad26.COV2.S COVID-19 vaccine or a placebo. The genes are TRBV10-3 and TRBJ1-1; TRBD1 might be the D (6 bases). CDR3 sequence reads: CAIRRGGGDTEAFF. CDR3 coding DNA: TGTGCCATCCGAAGGGGGGGAGGAGACACTGAAGCTTTCTTT.